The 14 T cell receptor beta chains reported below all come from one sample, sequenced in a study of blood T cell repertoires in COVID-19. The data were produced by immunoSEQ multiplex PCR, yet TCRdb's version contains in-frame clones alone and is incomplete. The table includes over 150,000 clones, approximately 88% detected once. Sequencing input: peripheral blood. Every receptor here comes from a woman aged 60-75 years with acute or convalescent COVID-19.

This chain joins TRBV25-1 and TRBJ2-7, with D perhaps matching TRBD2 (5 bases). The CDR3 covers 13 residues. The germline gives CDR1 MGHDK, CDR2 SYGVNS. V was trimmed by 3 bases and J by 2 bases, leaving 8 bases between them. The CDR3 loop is CASSDPGTYEQYF. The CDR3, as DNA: TGTGCCAGCAGTGACCCCGGGACCTACGAGCAGTACTTC.

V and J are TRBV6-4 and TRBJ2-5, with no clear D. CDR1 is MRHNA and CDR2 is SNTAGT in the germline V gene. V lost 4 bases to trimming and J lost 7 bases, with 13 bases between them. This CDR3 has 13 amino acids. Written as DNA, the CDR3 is TGTGCCAGCAGTGTTAACCCTTCGGGGACCCAGTACTTC. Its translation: CASSVNPSGTQYF.

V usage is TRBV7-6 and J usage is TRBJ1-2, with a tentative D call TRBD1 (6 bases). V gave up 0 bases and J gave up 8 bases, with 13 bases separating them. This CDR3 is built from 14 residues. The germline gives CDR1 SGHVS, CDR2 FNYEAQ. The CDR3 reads CASSLAPGVFGYTF. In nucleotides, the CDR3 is TGTGCCAGCAGCTTAGCTCCAGGGGTATTCGGCTACACCTTC.

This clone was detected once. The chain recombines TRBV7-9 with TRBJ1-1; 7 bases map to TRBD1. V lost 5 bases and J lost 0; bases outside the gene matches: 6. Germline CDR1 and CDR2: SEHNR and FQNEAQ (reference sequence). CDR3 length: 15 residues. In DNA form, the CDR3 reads TGTGCCAGCAGCCTGGGACAGTACCTGAACACTGAAGCTTTCTTT. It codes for CASSLGQYLNTEAFF.

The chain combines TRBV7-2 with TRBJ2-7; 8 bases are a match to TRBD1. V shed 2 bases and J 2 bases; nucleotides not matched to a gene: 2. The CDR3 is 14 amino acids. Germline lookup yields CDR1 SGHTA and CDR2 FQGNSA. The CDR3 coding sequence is TGTGCCAGCAGCTTACAGGGGGCCCCCTACGAGCAGTACTTC. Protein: CASSLQGAPYEQYF.

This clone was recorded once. CDR3 nucleotides: TGTGCCAGCTCACCGGAAGGTCCAGGGGTGAAAGATACGCAGTATTTT. This translates into CASSPEGPGVKDTQYF. The V call is TRBV18, the J call TRBJ2-3; weak D call: TRBD1 (6 bases). The CDR3 runs to 16 residues. The V and J ends lost 3 bases and 5 bases respectively, with 18 bases between them. The V gene's germline CDR1 is KGHSH and CDR2 LQKENI.

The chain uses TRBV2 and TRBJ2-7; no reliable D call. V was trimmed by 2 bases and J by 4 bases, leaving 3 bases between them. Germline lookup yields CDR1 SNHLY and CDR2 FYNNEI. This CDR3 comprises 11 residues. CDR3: CASSEQYEQYF. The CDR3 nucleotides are TGTGCCAGCAGTGAACAGTACGAGCAGTACTTC.

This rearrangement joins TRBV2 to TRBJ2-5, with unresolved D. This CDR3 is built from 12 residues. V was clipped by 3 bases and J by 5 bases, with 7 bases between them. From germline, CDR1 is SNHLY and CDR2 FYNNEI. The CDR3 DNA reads TGTGCCAGCAGTGACATCGCGGAGACCCAGTACTTC. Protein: CASSDIAETQYF.

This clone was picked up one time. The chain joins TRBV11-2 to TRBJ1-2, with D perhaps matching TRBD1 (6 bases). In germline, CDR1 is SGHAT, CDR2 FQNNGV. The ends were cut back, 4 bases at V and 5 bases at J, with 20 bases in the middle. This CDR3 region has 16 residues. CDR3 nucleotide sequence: TGTGCCAGCAGCTCCCTACAGGGACCCTCGCGGTATGGCTACACCTTC. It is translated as CASSSLQGPSRYGYTF.

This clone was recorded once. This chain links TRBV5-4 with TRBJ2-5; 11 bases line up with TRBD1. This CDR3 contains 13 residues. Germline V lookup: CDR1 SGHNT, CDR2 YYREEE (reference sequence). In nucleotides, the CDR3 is TGTGCGTCACGGGACAGGGGGCAAGAGACCCAGTACTTC. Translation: CASRDRGQETQYF.

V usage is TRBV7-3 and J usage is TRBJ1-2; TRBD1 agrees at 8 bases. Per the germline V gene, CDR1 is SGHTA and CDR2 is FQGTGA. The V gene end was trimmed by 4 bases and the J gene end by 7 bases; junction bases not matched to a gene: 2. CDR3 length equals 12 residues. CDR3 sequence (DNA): TGTGCCAGCAGCTCGGACAGGGTTGGCTACACCTTC. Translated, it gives CASSSDRVGYTF.

DNA of the CDR3: TGTGCCACCAGCAGATCCGGAGGGGGCAGGAGGCAAGAGACCCAGTACTTC. This sequence encodes CATSRSGGGRRQETQYF. The chain is built from TRBV15 and TRBJ2-5; possible D gene TRBD1, 7 bases. The V end was cut by 2 bases, the J end by 2 bases, with 18 bases between. The germline gives CDR1 LNHNV, CDR2 YYDKDF (reference sequence). The CDR3 loop spans 17 amino acids.

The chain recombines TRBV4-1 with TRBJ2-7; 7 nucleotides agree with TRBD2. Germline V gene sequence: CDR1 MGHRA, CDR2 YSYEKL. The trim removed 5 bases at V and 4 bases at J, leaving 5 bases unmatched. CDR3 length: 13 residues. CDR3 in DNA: TGCGCCAGCAGCTATCAGGGAGGGTACGAGCAGTACTTC. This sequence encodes CASSYQGGYEQYF.

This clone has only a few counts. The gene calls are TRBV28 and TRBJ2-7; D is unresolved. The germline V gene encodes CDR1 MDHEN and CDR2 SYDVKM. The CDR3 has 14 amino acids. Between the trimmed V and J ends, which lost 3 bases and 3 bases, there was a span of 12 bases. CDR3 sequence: CASSFTNGLYEQYF. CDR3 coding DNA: TGTGCCAGCAGTTTTACAAATGGCCTCTACGAGCAGTACTTC.